The present TCR beta chain was sequenced within a study of Graves' ophthalmopathy and Graves' hyperthyroidism. RNA served as the template for amplifying TCR beta CDR3 regions. RT-PCR with HTBI primers came first, then second-round multiplex PCR. TCRdb used MiXCR to reprocess the multiplex PCR reads, holding one entry per CDR3 protein. Here the sample spans just over 400,000 distinct CDR3 sequences, around 21% being singletons. Clinicians made diagnoses from clinical symptoms, serum thyroxine, TRAb, thyroid ultrasound and orbital computed tomography. V lost 1 base, J lost 5 bases, and 4 bases stayed unmatched. This CDR3 has 14 residues. From germline, CDR1 is GTSNPN and CDR2 SVGIG (reference sequence).

V usage is TRBV30 and J usage is TRBJ1-1; 10 positions match TRBD1. The sequence was collected from a woman aged 18-29 years with stable Graves' hyperthyroidism. The sample was peripheral blood. CDR3 sequence reads: CAWSGTGGRTEAFF. DNA for the CDR3: TGTGCCTGGAGTGGGACAGGGGGACGGACTGAAGCTTTCTTT.